This T cell receptor (beta chain) was identified in a study of blood T cell repertoires in COVID-19. About the study: Sites across the United States, Italy and Spain contributed samples from acute and convalescent COVID-19. The analysed material was cDNA or gDNA that came from T cells, B-cell-depleted T cells, or PBMCs.

The count of this clone is one. In the authors' workflow: Nucleated cell number was recorded as an estimate derived from reference gene primer amplification. The assay was immunoSEQ multiplex PCR, and TCRdb's table has in-frame clones only and misses some. V, J and clone size derive from that table, while D and trimming were established from the DNA sequence. The sample holds 45,000 to 55,000 clones; around 82% are singletons and the top ten take around 5.3%. This CDR3 contains 13 residues. The germline CDR1 and CDR2 sequences are SGHRS and YFSETQ. V was clipped by 7 bases and J by 9 bases, with 17 bases between them.

V usage is TRBV5-1 and J usage is TRBJ2-1; D is possibly TRBD1 (5 bases). Sequencing was carried out using peripheral blood. This receptor was obtained from a human donor in a cohort sampled during active COVID-19. This CDR3 reads CASHESGHPEQFF. CDR3 DNA sequence: TGCGCCAGCCATGAGTCAGGGCACCCTGAGCAGTTCTTC.